The 6 T cell receptor beta chains reported below all come from one sample, sequenced in a study of long-term antiretroviral therapy in people with HIV. Investigators performed immunoSEQ version v3.0 at survey level. TCRdb keeps only in-frame clones here, not all; method: immunoSEQ multiplex PCR. Among 15,000 to 25,000 clones, about nine tenths were seen once, and the ten largest hold about 4%. Sequenced material: unsorted PBMCs, taken 2.1 years after starting antiretroviral therapy. The origin of the receptors is a young man with HIV.

The chain recombines TRBV7-6 with TRBJ1-1; no reliable D call. This CDR3 has 13 amino acids. Trimming left V 0 bases short and J 5 bases short, with 7 bases between. Germline V lookup: CDR1 SGHVS, CDR2 FNYEAQ. CDR3 sequence: CASSLARWTEAFF. The CDR3 DNA follows: TGTGCCAGCAGCTTAGCCCGGTGGACTGAAGCTTTCTTT.

The chain combines TRBV7-3 with TRBJ2-7; 10 bases agree with TRBD2. The CDR3 loop spans 13 amino acids. J lost 6 bases, V lost 5 bases, and 4 bases had no gene match. The V gene's germline CDR1 is SGHTA and CDR2 FQGTGA. CDR3 DNA: TGTGCCAGCAGCCCTAGCGGGAGTCGCGAGCAGTACTTC. Its protein is CASSPSGSREQYF.

J is TRBJ2-2 and V is TRBV6-6; D might be TRBD1 or TRBD2, each matching 6 bases. The V gene's germline CDR1 is MNHNY and CDR2 SVGAGI (reference sequence). This CDR3 region has 15 residues. Trimming removed 10 bases from V and 2 bases from J, with 17 bases in between. CDR3 sequence: CATLGGGANTGELFF. DNA for the CDR3: TGTGCCACCCTGGGGGGCGGGGCCAACACCGGGGAGCTGTTTTTT.

The rearrangement uses TRBV14 and TRBJ2-4; TRBD1 or TRBD2 may be the D gene (5 bases each). Per germline, CDR1 SGHDN and CDR2 FVKESK. There are 14 residues in the CDR3. V was trimmed by 0 bases and J by 8 bases, leaving 11 bases between them. This chain's CDR3 is CASSQDWGSDIQYF. In DNA, the CDR3 is TGTGCCAGCAGCCAAGATTGGGGGTCGGACATTCAGTACTTC.

The chain couples TRBV7-2 to TRBJ2-1; 8 bases line up with TRBD2. Germline lookup yields CDR1 SGHTA and CDR2 FQGNSA. J was trimmed by 7 bases and V by 4 bases; bases with no gene match: 9. CDR3 length: 15 amino acids. The CDR3 loop is CASSSLRGGKNEQFF. In DNA, the CDR3 is TGTGCCAGCAGCTCCCTCCGGGGGGGTAAAAATGAGCAGTTCTTC.

Written as DNA, the CDR3 is TGTGCCAGCAGCGTAGCTTCAGGAGAGACAGGCGGGATAGCCTCCTACGAGCAGTACTTC. The encoded protein is CASSVASGETGGIASYEQYF. The rearrangement links TRBV9 to TRBJ2-7, with D perhaps assigned TRBD1 or TRBD2 (6 bases each). The length of the CDR3 is 20 residues. Trimming took 0 bases from V and 0 from J, leaving 25 bases between them. The germline gives CDR1 SGDLS, CDR2 YYNGEE.